These 12 T cell receptor beta chains were all obtained from the same sample, sequenced in a study of T-cell memory formation after mild COVID-19. TCRdb independently ran MiXCR on the 5' RACE reads; one entry per CDR3 protein. The sample carries hundreds of thousands of distinct CDR3 sequences, more than 15% recorded once. The sequenced sample consisted of PBMCs or a T cell subset sorted from them (not recorded which). The receptors were gathered from an adult woman who had mild COVID-19 (a few samples of this study predate the infection). Cell type and time point are not known.

The V gene is TRBV7-9, the J gene TRBJ2-1; 10 positions match TRBD1. The CDR3 is made up of 14 amino acids. After removal of 5 bases from V and 14 bases from J, the junction contained 12 bases not matched to a gene. CDR1 SEHNR and CDR2 FQNEAQ come from the germline V gene (reference sequence). Written as DNA, the CDR3 is TGTGCCAGCAGCCCGGGACAGGGGCTAGAAGTGAAGTTCTTC. Residues: CASSPGQGLEVKFF.

The chain couples TRBV6-2 or TRBV6-3 to TRBJ1-1; a weak D match, TRBD1 (5 bases). The CDR3 loop spans 15 amino acids. Germline CDR1 MNHEY, CDR2 SVGEGT. V shed 6 bases and J shed 0 bases, with 14 bases lying between them. The CDR3 sequence: CASSLSPTVNTEAFF. In nucleotides, the CDR3 is TGTGCCAGCAGCCTTTCGCCGACAGTGAACACTGAAGCTTTCTTT.

This clonotype was counted a few times. The CDR3 coding sequence is TGTGCCAGCAGTCCTAGGGCCCATGGCACTGAAGCTTTCTTT. It yields the protein CASSPRAHGTEAFF. This chain uses TRBV12-3 or TRBV12-4 with TRBJ1-1, with no clear D. The CDR3 spans 14 residues. Deletions cut 5 bases from V and 4 bases from J, with 14 bases between.

This clonotype was counted between two and nine times. This chain joins TRBV9 and TRBJ2-1, with 7 positions matching TRBD2. The CDR3 runs to 15 residues. The germline gives CDR1 SGDLS, CDR2 YYNGEE. Trimming took 4 bases from V and 6 from J; bases not matched to a gene: 10. The CDR3: CASSSPGGGVNEQFF. The CDR3 nucleotides read TGTGCCAGCAGCTCCCCGGGTGGGGGGGTCAATGAGCAGTTCTTC.

This clonotype was seen only a few times. This sequence joins TRBV4-2 and TRBJ2-5, with D perhaps matching TRBD1 (6 bases). V lost 3 bases and J lost 5, with 19 bases in between. There are 16 residues in the CDR3. Germline V lookup: CDR1 LGHNA, CDR2 YNFKEQ. CDR3 in DNA: TGTGCCAGCAGCCAGCAAGGATCCCAGGGGTGGGAGACCCAGTACTTC. The encoded protein is CASSQQGSQGWETQYF.

The CDR3 DNA sequence: TGTGCCAGCAGCCAAGAATCTAGCGGGACCGTCTACGAGCAGTACTTC. Its protein product is CASSQESSGTVYEQYF. The rearrangement links TRBV4-2 to TRBJ2-7; 9 positions agree with TRBD2. This CDR3 comprises 16 residues. Germline V CDR1 and CDR2: LGHNA, YNFKEQ. The V and J ends lost 0 bases and 3 bases, in that order; junction bases with no gene match: 6.

The genes are TRBV7-9 and TRBJ2-7, with 9 bases fitting TRBD1. V trimming: 7 bases; J trimming: 5 bases; junction bases outside the gene matches: 15. The CDR3 consists of 16 residues. The germline V gene encodes CDR1 SEHNR and CDR2 FQNEAQ (reference sequence). The CDR3 region is CASTHLGQGMADEQYF. DNA of the CDR3: TGTGCCAGCACCCACCTGGGACAGGGTATGGCGGACGAGCAGTACTTC.

This clonotype came up many times. At one boundary the junction diverges from the germline segment, which might be a read error. V is TRBV7-6 and J is TRBJ2-7; D call uncertain. The germline gives CDR1 SGHVS, CDR2 FNYEAQ. The CDR3 is 13 residues long. The CDR3 region has the DNA TGTGCCAGCAGTTTAGACACCCCCTACGAGCAGTACTTC. Residues: CASSLDTPYEQYF.

The rearrangement uses TRBV24-1 and TRBJ1-2, with D maybe TRBD1 (5 bases). Per the germline V gene, CDR1 is KGHDR and CDR2 is SFDVKD. V was cut by 7 bases and J by 3 bases, with 14 bases left in between. The CDR3 is 14 residues long. The CDR3 region is CATSAGGVDYGYTF. CDR3 nucleotide sequence: TGTGCCACCAGCGCCGGGGGGGTGGACTATGGCTACACCTTC.

V usage is TRBV7-2 and J usage is TRBJ1-4; D not certain. V was clipped by 5 bases and J by 2 bases, with 12 bases between them. This CDR3 spans 15 amino acids. Germline CDR1 SGHTA, CDR2 FQGNSA. CDR3 loop: CASSSRASTNEKLFF. CDR3 nucleotides: TGTGCCAGCAGCAGTAGGGCCTCGACTAATGAAAAACTGTTTTTT.

This chain links TRBV30 with TRBJ2-7, with a weak D call TRBD1 (6 bases). The CDR3 has 16 amino acids. V shed 1 base and J shed 2 bases, with 18 bases lying between them. The germline V gene encodes CDR1 GTSNPN and CDR2 SVGIG (reference sequence). The CDR3 nucleotides are TGTGCCTGGAGTGGACAAACAGGGTACACTACCTACGAGCAGTACTTC. This encodes CAWSGQTGYTTYEQYF. The variable domain in full, with the rest retrieved from reference TRBV30 and TRBJ2-7, is SQTIHQWPATLVQPVGSPLSLECTVEGTSNPNLYWYRQAAGRGLQLLFYSVGIGQISSEVPQNLSASRPQDRQFILSSKKLLLSDSGFYLCAWSGQTGYTTYEQYFGPGTRLTVT.

This clonotype has more than one count but fewer than ten. The V and J genes are TRBV20-1 and TRBJ1-2; a possible D gene is TRBD1 (6 bases). CDR1 DFQATT and CDR2 SNEGSKA come from the germline V gene (reference sequence). This CDR3 has 13 residues. V gave up 5 bases and J gave up 0 bases, with 10 bases separating them. CDR3 loop: CSARTEPNYGYTF. DNA of the CDR3: TGCAGTGCTCGGACAGAGCCTAACTATGGCTACACCTTC.